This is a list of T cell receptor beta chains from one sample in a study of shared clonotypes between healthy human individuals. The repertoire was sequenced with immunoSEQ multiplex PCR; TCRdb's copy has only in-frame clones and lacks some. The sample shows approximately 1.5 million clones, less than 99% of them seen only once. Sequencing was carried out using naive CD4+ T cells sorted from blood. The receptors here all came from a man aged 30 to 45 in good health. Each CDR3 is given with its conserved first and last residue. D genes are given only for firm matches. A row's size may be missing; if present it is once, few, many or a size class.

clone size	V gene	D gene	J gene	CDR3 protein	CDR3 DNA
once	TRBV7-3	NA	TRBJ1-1	CASSNSQGTEAFF	TGTGCCAGCAGCAACTCACAGGGAACTGAAGCTTTCTTT
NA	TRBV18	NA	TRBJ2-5	CASSPPWGQETQYF	TGTGCCAGCTCACCACCATGGGGACAAGAGACCCAGTACTTC
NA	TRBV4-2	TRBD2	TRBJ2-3	CASSQRKAGGTDTQYF	TGTGCCAGCAGCCAAAGAAAAGCGGGAGGCACAGATACGCAGTATTTT
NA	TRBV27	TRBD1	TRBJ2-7	CASSGQGPPIEQYF	TGTGCCAGCAGCGGACAGGGGCCACCTATCGAGCAGTACTTC
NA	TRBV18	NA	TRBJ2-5	CASSGIGETQYF	TGTGCCAGCTCGGGGATTGGAGAGACCCAGTACTTC
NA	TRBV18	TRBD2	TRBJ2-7	CASSPGTSAFEQYF	TGTGCCAGCTCACCCGGGACTAGCGCCTTTGAGCAGTACTTC
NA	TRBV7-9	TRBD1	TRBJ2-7	CASSLSAGGSYEQYF	TGTGCCAGCAGCTTGTCGGCAGGGGGTTCCTACGAGCAGTACTTC
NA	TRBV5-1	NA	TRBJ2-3	CASSFRIGDTQYF	TGCGCCAGCAGCTTTCGCATCGGAGATACGCAGTATTTT
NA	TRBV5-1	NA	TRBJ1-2	CASSRNGQSYGYTF	TGCGCCAGCAGCCGTAACGGACAGTCCTATGGCTACACCTTC
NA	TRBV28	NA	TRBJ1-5	CASIEGAVISNQPQHF	TGTGCCAGCATTGAAGGGGCAGTGATAAGCAATCAGCCCCAGCATTTT
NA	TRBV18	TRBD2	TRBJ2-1	CASSPPGLAGFLFF	TGTGCCAGCTCACCTCCGGGACTAGCGGGATTTCTGTTCTTC
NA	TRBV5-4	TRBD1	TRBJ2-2	CASSPGQGSTGELFF	TGTGCCAGCAGCCCCGGACAGGGAAGCACCGGGGAGCTGTTTTTT
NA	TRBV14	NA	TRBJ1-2	CASSQDSQGYTF	TGTGCCAGCAGCCAAGATTCGCAGGGCTACACCTTC
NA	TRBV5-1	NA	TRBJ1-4	CASSLERVNEKLFF	TGCGCCAGCAGCTTGGAAAGGGTGAATGAAAAACTGTTTTTT
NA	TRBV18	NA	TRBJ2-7	CASSPTYEQYF	TGTGCCAGCTCACCCACCTACGAGCAGTACTTC
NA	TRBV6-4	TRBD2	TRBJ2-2	CASSDSPGLAGVRGTGELFF	TGTGCCAGCAGTGACTCCCCGGGACTAGCGGGAGTGCGGGGTACCGGGGAGCTGTTTTTT
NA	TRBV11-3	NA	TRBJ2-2	CASSEGTRSTGELFF	TGTGCCAGCAGCGAAGGGACGAGGTCTACCGGGGAGCTGTTTTTT
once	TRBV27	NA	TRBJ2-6	CASRIKALGANVLTF	TGTGCCAGCAGGATTAAAGCTCTGGGGGCCAACGTCCTGACTTTC
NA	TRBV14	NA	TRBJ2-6	CASSHFLGSGANVLTF	TGTGCCAGCAGCCACTTCCTTGGTTCTGGGGCCAACGTCCTGACTTTC
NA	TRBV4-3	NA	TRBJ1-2	CASSPGPGASYGYTF	TGCGCCAGCAGCCCGGGGCCAGGGGCTAGCTATGGCTACACCTTC
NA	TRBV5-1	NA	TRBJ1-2	CASSSSYPGSNYGYTF	TGCGCCAGCAGCTCCTCGTACCCAGGGAGTAACTATGGCTACACCTTC
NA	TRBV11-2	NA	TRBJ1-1	CASSLAGLVGSEAFF	TGTGCCAGCAGCTTAGCAGGTTTGGTAGGCAGTGAAGCTTTCTTT
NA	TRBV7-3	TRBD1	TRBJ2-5	CASSPSGGWYQETQYF	TGTGCCAGCAGCCCCTCAGGGGGATGGTACCAAGAGACCCAGTACTTC
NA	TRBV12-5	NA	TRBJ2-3	CASAPRTDTDTQYF	TGTGCTAGTGCCCCCCGGACCGACACAGATACGCAGTATTTT
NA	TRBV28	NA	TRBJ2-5	CASNFVGYQETQYF	TGTGCCAGCAATTTCGTCGGGTACCAAGAGACCCAGTACTTC
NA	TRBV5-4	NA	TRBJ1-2	CASSLGDRPWAGYTF	TGTGCCAGCAGCCTAGGCGACAGGCCCTGGGCTGGCTACACCTTC
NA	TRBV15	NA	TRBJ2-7	CATSRYSNTEQYF	TGTGCCACCAGCAGGTATTCGAACACCGAGCAGTACTTC
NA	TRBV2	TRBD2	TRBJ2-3	CASISSGAPDTQYF	TGTGCCAGCATTTCTAGCGGGGCCCCAGATACGCAGTATTTT
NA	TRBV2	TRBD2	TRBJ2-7	CASTGGRVIPTSTGYEQYF	TGTGCCAGCACCGGCGGGAGGGTGATACCTACGAGCACAGGCTACGAGCAGTACTTC
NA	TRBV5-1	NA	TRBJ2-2	CATRPRVNTGELFF	TGCGCCACCAGACCGAGGGTGAACACCGGGGAGCTGTTTTTT
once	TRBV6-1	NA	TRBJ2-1	CASSEKGYYNEQFF	TGTGCCAGCAGTGAAAAGGGGTACTACAATGAGCAGTTCTTC
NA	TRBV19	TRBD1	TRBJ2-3	CASSIGDSETDTQYF	TGTGCCAGTAGTATCGGGGACAGTGAGACAGATACGCAGTATTTT
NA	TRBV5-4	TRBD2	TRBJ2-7	CASSSGGTSGKNEQYF	TGTGCCAGCAGCTCAGGGGGGACTAGCGGGAAAAACGAGCAGTACTTC
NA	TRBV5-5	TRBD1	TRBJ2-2	CASSSTGVDRVAGELFF	TGTGCCAGCAGCTCGACAGGGGTCGATCGTGTTGCCGGGGAGCTGTTTTTT
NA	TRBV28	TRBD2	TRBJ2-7	CASSPQLAGVNEQYF	TGTGCCAGCAGTCCGCAACTAGCGGGAGTAAACGAGCAGTACTTC
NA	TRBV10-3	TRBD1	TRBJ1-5	CAIKGQNSNQPQHF	TGTGCCATCAAGGGACAGAATAGCAATCAGCCCCAGCATTTT
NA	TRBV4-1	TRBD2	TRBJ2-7	CASSQDTAGVSREQYF	TGCGCCAGCAGCCAAGATACGGCGGGAGTGTCGCGGGAGCAGTACTTC
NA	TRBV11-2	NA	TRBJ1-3	CASRRGSGNTIYF	TGTGCCAGCCGCAGGGGCTCTGGAAACACCATATATTTT
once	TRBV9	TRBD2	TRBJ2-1	CASSGTGTSGNNEQFF	TGTGCCAGCAGCGGAACCGGGACTAGCGGCAACAATGAGCAGTTCTTC